The entry below gives a single T cell receptor beta chain sequence along with its context. The antigen remains unidentified. This sample is part of a study of CD8 T cells in Susac syndrome. The overall study: Treatment at blood withdrawal was none, corticosteroids, or intravenous immunoglobulin alone in Susac syndrome patients. Study outcomes and limitations: The TCR sequencing and HLA analysis in the study involved a relatively small number of individuals, as the study acknowledged.

Reverse transcription of about 0.5 to 1 ug RNA used random hexamers. TCRdb reprocessed the immunoSEQ multiplex PCR reads with MiXCR, giving one entry per CDR3 protein. Here the sample spans about 140,000 distinct CDR3 sequences, around 95% being singletons. V dropped 6 bases and J dropped 9 bases, with 18 bases sitting between them. The length of the CDR3 is 14 residues. Patients with Susac syndrome met diagnostic criteria that were recently defined for definite or probable disease. The receptor was isolated from a human donor with Susac syndrome. Sequencing input: CD4+ T cells from PBMCs. The gene calls are TRBV12-3 or TRBV12-4 and TRBJ1-5; D call uncertain. For the CDR3, the DNA is TGTGCCAGCAGCCTGCGCACGGAATCAGGGCCCCAGCATTTT. Translated: CASSLRTESGPQHF.